This T cell receptor (beta chain) came from a study of cytomegalovirus exposure and HLA in healthy donors. The PCR made use of 60 Vbeta and 13 Jbeta primers. Profiling relied on immunoSEQ multiplex PCR, and the TCRdb table lists in-frame clones only, not all of them. Found here are about 89,000 clones, over 75% of them singletons; the top ten hold approximately 3.7%. V shed 1 base, J shed 6 bases, and the junction held 4 bases outside the gene matches. The CDR3 extends over 15 amino acids. Per the germline V gene, CDR1 is SGHNT and CDR2 is YENEEA. Comment on this clone: Its specificity is unknown.

Study results and caveats: CMV serostatus alone was available as immune exposure information.

The TCR comes from a female donor in good health and CMV-seropositive. The chain recombines TRBV11-3 with TRBJ2-1; TRBD2 matches at 9 bases. Sample: PBMCs. CDR3 sequence reads: CASSLALAGINEQFF. The CDR3 nucleotides read TGTGCCAGCAGCTTAGCCCTAGCGGGAATCAATGAGCAGTTCTTC.